What follows describes a single T cell receptor (beta chain). J lost 9 bases, V lost 5 bases, and 13 bases had no gene match. The CDR3 is 16 amino acids. Germline assignment: CDR1 SGHTA and CDR2 FQGTGA. The study recruited people aged about 18 to 95 years across approximately 23 US areas. People in the exposed group encountered a COVID-19 case within 2 weeks before entering the study. This specimen belongs to a study of blood T cell repertoires in COVID-19. Assay: immunoSEQ multiplex PCR; the TCRdb copy retains only in-frame clones and omits some. This sample carries a few hundred thousand clones, 88% of them seen once, and the ten largest clones take under 1.2%.

The clonotype originates from a woman aged 25 to 39 who had been exposed to COVID-19. Sequenced material: PBMCs or T cells enriched from blood (not recorded which). This chain joins TRBV7-3 and TRBJ2-1; 10 positions match TRBD2. CDR3 sequence: CASSQGGLAGEVEQFF. Here the CDR3 DNA reads TGTGCCAGCAGCCAAGGCGGTCTAGCGGGAGAGGTTGAGCAGTTCTTC.